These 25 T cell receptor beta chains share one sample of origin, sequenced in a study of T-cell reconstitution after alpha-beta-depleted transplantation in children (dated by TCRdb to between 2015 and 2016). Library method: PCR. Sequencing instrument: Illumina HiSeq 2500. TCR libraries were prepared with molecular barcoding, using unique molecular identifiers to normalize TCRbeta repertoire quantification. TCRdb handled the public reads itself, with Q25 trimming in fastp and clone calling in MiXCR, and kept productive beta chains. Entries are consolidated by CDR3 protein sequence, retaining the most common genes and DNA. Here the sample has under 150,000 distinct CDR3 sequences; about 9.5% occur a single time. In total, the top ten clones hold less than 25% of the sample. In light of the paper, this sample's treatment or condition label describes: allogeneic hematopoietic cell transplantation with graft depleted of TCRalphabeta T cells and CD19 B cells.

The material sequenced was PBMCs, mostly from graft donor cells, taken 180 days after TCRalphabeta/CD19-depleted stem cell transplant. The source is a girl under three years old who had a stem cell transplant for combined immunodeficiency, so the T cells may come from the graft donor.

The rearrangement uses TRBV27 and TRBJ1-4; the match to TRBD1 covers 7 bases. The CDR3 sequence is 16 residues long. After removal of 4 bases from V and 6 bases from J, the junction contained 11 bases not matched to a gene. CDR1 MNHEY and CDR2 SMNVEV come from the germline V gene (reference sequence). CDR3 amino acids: CASSSDRDPDDEKLFF. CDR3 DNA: TGTGCCAGCAGTTCCGACAGGGACCCCGATGATGAAAAACTGTTTTTT.

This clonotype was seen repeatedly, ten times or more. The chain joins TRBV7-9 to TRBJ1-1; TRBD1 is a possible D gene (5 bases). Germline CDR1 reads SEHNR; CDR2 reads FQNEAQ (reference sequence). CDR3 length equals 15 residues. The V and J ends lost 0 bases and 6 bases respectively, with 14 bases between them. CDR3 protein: CASSLAVGVWAEAFF. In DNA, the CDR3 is TGTGCCAGCAGCTTAGCTGTGGGGGTATGGGCTGAAGCTTTCTTT.

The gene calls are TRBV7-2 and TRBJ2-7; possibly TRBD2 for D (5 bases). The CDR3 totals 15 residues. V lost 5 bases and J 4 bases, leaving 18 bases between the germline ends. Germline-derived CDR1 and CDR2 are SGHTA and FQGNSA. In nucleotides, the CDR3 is TGTGCCAGCAGCCTATACGGGGAGCCAGTTTACGAGCAGTACTTC. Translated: CASSLYGEPVYEQYF. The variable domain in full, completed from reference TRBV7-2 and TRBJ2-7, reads GAGVSQSPSNKVTEKGKDVELRCDPISGHTALYWYRQSLGQGLEFLIYFQGNSAPDKSGLPSDRFSAERTGGSVSTLTIQRTQQEDSAVYLCASSLYGEPVYEQYFGPGTRLTVT.

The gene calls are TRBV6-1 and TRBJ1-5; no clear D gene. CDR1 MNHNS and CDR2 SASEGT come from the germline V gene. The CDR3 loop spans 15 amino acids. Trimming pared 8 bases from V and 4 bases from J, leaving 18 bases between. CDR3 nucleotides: TGTGCCAGCCGGACCTTTTGGGGAGGGAATCAGCCCCAGCATTTT. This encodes CASRTFWGGNQPQHF.

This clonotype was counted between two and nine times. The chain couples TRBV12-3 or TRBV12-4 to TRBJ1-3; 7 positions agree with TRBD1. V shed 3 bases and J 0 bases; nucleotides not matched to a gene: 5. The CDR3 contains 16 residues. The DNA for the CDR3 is TGTGCCAGCAGTTTGGGGACAGCCAGCTCTGGAAACACCATATATTTT. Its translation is CASSLGTASSGNTIYF.

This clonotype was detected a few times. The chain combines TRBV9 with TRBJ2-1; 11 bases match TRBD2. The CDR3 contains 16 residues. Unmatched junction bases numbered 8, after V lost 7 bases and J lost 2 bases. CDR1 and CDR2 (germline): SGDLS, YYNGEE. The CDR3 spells CASHRTSGLPYNEQFF. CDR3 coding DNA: TGTGCCAGCCACCGGACTAGCGGGCTTCCCTACAATGAGCAGTTCTTC.

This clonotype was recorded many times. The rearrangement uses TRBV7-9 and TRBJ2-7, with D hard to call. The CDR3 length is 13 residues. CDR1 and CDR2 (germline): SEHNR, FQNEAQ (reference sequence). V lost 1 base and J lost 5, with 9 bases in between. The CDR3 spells CASSLGKGNEQYF. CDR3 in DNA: TGTGCCAGCAGCTTAGGAAAGGGCAACGAGCAGTACTTC.

DNA for the CDR3: TGCAGCGTTGAGCGGACAGGGGTTGAGACCCAGTACTTC. This encodes CSVERTGVETQYF. The chain uses TRBV29-1 and TRBJ2-5; 9 nucleotides agree with TRBD1. The V gene end was trimmed by 3 bases and the J gene end by 5 bases; junction bases not matched to a gene: 4. There are 13 residues in the CDR3. Germline assignment: CDR1 SQVTM and CDR2 ANQGSEA.

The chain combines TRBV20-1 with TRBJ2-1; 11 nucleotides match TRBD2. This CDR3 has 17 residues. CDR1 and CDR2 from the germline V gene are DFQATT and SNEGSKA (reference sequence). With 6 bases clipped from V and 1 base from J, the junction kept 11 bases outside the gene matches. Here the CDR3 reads CSAEVWGLAVSYNEQFF. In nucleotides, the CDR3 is TGCAGTGCCGAGGTTTGGGGACTAGCGGTGTCCTACAATGAGCAGTTCTTC.

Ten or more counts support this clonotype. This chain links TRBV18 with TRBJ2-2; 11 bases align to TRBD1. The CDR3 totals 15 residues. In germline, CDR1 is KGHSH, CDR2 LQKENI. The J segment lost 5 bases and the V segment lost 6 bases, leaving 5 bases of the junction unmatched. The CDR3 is CASSVDRGHTGELFF. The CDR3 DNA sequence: TGTGCCAGCTCGGTGGACAGGGGGCATACCGGGGAGCTGTTTTTT.

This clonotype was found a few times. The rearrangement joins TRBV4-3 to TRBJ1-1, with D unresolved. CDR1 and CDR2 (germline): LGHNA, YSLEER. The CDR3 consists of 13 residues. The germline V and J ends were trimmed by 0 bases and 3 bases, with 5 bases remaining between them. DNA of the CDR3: TGCGCCAGCAGCCAAGAAGGGTACACTGAAGCTTTCTTT. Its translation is CASSQEGYTEAFF.

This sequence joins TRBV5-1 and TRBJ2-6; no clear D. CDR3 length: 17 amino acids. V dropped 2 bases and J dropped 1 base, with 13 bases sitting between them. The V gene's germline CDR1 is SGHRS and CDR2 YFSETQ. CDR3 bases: TGCGCCAGCAGCTTTTCCCTGATTGTTTCTGGGGCCAACGTCCTGACTTTC. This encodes CASSFSLIVSGANVLTF.

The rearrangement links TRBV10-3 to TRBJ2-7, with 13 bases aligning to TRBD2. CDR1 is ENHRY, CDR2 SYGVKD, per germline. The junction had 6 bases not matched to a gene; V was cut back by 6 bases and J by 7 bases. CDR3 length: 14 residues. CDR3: CAISGLAGAKEQYF. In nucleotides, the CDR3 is TGTGCCATCAGCGGACTAGCGGGGGCTAAGGAGCAGTACTTC.

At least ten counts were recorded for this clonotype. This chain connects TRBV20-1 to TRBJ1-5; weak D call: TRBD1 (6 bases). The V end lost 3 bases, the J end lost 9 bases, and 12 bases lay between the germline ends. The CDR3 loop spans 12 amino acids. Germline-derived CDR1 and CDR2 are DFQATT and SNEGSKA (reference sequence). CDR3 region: CSASPGVGPQHF. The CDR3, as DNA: TGCAGTGCTAGTCCAGGGGTCGGGCCCCAGCATTTT.

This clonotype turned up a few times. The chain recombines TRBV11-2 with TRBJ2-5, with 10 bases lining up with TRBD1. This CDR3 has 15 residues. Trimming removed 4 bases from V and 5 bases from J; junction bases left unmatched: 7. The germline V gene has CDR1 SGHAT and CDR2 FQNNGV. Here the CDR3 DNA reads TGTGCCAGCAGCTGGGACAGGGGAACTTGGGAGACCCAGTACTTC. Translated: CASSWDRGTWETQYF.

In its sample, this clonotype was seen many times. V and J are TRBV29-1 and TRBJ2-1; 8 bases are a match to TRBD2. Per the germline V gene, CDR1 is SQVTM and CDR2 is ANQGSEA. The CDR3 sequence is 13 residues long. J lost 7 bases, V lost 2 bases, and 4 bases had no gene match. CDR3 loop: CSVESGSSNEQFF. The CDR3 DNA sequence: TGCAGCGTTGAAAGCGGGAGTTCTAATGAGCAGTTCTTC.

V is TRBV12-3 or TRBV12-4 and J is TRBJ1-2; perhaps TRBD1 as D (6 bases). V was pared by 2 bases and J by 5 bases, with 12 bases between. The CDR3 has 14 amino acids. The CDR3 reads CASSLRTGSYGYTF. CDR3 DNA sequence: TGTGCCAGCAGTTTAAGAACAGGGTCTTATGGCTACACCTTC.

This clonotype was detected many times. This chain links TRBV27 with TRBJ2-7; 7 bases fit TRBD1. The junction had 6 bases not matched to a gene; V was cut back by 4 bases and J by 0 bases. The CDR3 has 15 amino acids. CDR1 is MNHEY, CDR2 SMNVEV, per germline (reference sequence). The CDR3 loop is CASSSYGTDSYEQYF. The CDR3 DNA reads TGTGCCAGCAGTTCGTACGGGACAGACTCCTACGAGCAGTACTTC.

Here the CDR3 DNA reads TGTGCCAGCAGCTTAAGGATCGGACAGGGGGGCGAGCAGTACTTC. Translated, it gives CASSLRIGQGGEQYF. The chain combines TRBV7-9 with TRBJ2-7; 10 bases are shared with TRBD1. The CDR3 contains 15 residues. Trimming at V came to 2 bases and at J to 6 bases, leaving 7 bases not matched to a gene. Germline CDR1 is SEHNR and CDR2 is FQNEAQ (reference sequence).

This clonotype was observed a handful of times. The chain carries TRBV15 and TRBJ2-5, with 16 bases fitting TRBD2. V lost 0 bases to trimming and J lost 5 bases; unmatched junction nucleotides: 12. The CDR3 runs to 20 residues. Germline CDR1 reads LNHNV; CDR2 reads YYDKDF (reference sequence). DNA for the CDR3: TGTGCCACCAGCAGAGATTACGGGACTAGCGGGAGGGCCGATTGGGAGACCCAGTACTTC. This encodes CATSRDYGTSGRADWETQYF.

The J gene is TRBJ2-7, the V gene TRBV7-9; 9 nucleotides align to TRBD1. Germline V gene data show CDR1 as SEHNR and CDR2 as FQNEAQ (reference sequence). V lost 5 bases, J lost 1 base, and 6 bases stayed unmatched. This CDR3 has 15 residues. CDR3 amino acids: CASSPYGTGSYEQYF. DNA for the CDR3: TGTGCCAGCAGCCCCTATGGGACAGGGTCCTACGAGCAGTACTTC.

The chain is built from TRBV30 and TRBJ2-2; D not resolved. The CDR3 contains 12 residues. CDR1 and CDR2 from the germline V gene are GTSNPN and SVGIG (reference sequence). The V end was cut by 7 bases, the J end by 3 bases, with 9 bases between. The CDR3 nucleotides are TGTGCCTCTCTACACTACACCGGGGAGCTGTTTTTT. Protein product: CASLHYTGELFF.

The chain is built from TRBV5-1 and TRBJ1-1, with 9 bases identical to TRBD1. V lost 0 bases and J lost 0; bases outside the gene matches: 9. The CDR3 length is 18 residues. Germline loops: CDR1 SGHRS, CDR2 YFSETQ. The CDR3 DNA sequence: TGCGCCAGCAGCTTGGCTGGAGGAACAGGGGGCATGAACACTGAAGCTTTCTTT. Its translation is CASSLAGGTGGMNTEAFF.

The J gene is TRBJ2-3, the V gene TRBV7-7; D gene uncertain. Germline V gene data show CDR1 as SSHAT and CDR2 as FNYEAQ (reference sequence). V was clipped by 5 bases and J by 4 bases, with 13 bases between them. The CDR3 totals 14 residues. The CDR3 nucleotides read TGTGCCAGCAGCCCAGGTCTCCCCCCAGATACGCAGTATTTT. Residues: CASSPGLPPDTQYF.

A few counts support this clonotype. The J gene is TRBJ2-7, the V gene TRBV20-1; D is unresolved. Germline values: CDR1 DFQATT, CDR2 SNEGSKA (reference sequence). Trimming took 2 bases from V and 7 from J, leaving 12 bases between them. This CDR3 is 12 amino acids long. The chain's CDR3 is CSARQLTVEQYF. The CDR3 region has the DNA TGCAGTGCTAGACAACTCACGGTTGAGCAGTACTTC.